This is a list of T cell receptor beta chains from one sample in a study of T cells in Graves' hyperthyroidism and ophthalmopathy. Using its own MiXCR run on the multiplex PCR reads, TCRdb lists one record per CDR3 protein. The data show 300,000 to 400,000 distinct CDR3 sequences, with around 23% seen just once and around 50% held by the top ten. The sequencing sample was made of blood. These receptors were obtained from a woman between 50 and 59 years old with Graves' hyperthyroidism. CDR3s include the opening cysteine and the closing phenylalanine or tryptophan. Each record gives: V gene, D gene, clone size, J gene, CDR3 DNA, CDR3 protein. A D gene is named only where the DNA matches it firmly. A row's size may be missing; if present it is once, few, many or a size class.

TRBV3-1	TRBD2	.	TRBJ2-3	TGTGCCAGCAGCCAAGTTGCTAGCGGGCCCGAGCTAGATACGCAGTATTTT	CASSQVASGPELDTQYF
TRBV7-8	.	many	TRBJ1-6	TGTGCCAGCAGCTTAATTACCTCCACCTATAATTCACCCCTCCACTTT	CASSLITSTYNSPLHF
TRBV20-1	TRBD2	many	TRBJ2-1	TGCAGTGCCCTCTTCGGGGGGGTCTACAATGAGCAGTTCTTC	CSALFGGVYNEQFF
TRBV20-1	.	many	TRBJ2-2	TGCAGTGCTAGGGTATTCAGGGGTAACACCGGGGAGCTGTTTTTT	CSARVFRGNTGELFF
TRBV29-1	.	.	TRBJ2-7	TGCAGCGCTGAAGGAACAGGGTACGAGCAGTACTTC	CSAEGTGYEQYF
TRBV30	TRBD2	many	TRBJ2-5	TGTGCCTGGAGTTCCGGGACTAGCGGGGCGAGGGAGACCCAGTACTTC	CAWSSGTSGARETQYF
TRBV20-1	.	.	TRBJ2-7	TGCAGTGCTAAACGGGTGATCTACGAGCAGCACTTC	CSAKRVIYEQHF
TRBV7-2	TRBD1	.	TRBJ2-5	TGTGCCAGCAGCTTAAGGCGGACAGGGCTGACGGAGACCCAGTACTTC	CASSLRRTGLTETQYF
TRBV11-2	.	.	TRBJ2-1	TGTGCCAGCAGCTTTAACTACAATGAGCAGTTCTTC	CASSFNYNEQFF
TRBV29-1	.	.	TRBJ2-5	TGCAGCGGTGAACAGGGTTTTGAGACCCAGTACTTC	CSGEQGFETQYF
TRBV15	.	.	TRBJ1-2	TGTGCCACCAGCAGAGATTTGGGGAACTATGGCTACACCTTC	CATSRDLGNYGYTF
TRBV5-4	TRBD1	many	TRBJ1-1	TGTGCCAGCAGCTTGGAGGGGGCAGGGACTGAAGCTTTCTTT	CASSLEGAGTEAFF
TRBV6-1	TRBD1	many	TRBJ2-7	TGTGCCAGCAAAGGGGGACAGTTAACCTACGAGCAGTACTTC	CASKGGQLTYEQYF
TRBV7-9	.	.	TRBJ2-3	TGTGCCAGCAGCCACGAAGGGGTCCACACAGATACGCAGTATTTT	CASSHEGVHTDTQYF
TRBV20-1	TRBD2	.	TRBJ2-7	TGCAGTGCTGGAGGGACTACCTACTCCTACGAGCAGTACTTC	CSAGGTTYSYEQYF
TRBV27	TRBD1	many	TRBJ1-1	TGTGCCAGCAGTCTCCGGGACAGGAACACTGAAGCTTTCTTT	CASSLRDRNTEAFF
TRBV7-6	TRBD1	many	TRBJ2-5	TGTGCCAGCAGCTTTCTGGCAGGGGGCGAGACCCAGTACTTC	CASSFLAGGETQYF
TRBV12-3/TRBV12-4	.	.	TRBJ1-2	TGTGCCAGCAGTACGCTCCGGGCCCAAGAAGTCTATGGCTACACCTTC	CASSTLRAQEVYGYTF
TRBV27	.	.	TRBJ2-2	TGTGCCAGCAAGGACTTAACCCCCGGGGAGCTGTTTTTT	CASKDLTPGELFF
TRBV2	TRBD2	many	TRBJ2-1	TGTGCCAGCAGTGATGCTTTCGGCGGACTAGCTTCCTACAATGAGCAGTTCTTC	CASSDAFGGLASYNEQFF
TRBV28	.	many	TRBJ2-7	TGTGCCAGCAGTTCAGGGGTTGGGCAGTACTTC	CASSSGVGQYF
TRBV28	TRBD2	many	TRBJ2-1	TGTGCCAGCAGCCCAGGCCGATGGGCTAGCGGGAGGAGTTACAATGAGCAGTTCTTC	CASSPGRWASGRSYNEQFF
TRBV7-8	.	many	TRBJ2-1	TGTGCCAGCATCAAGTCAAGGGGACAACGTGACAATGAGCAGTTCTTC	CASIKSRGQRDNEQFF
TRBV3-1	.	few	TRBJ1-5	TGTGCCAGCAGCCAAGATGCTCCTCAGCCCCAGCATTTT	CASSQDAPQPQHF
TRBV19	.	.	TRBJ2-6	TGTGCCAGTAGGAAGGAGGGGGCTGGGGCCAACGTCCTGACTTTC	CASRKEGAGANVLTF
TRBV19	.	.	TRBJ2-7	TGTGCCAGTTACCGGGAAGGGCAGAGGGCCTACGAGCAGTACTTC	CASYREGQRAYEQYF
TRBV30	.	many	TRBJ1-4	TGTGCCTGGACCACGCAGAGGTATAATGAAAAACTGTTTTTT	CAWTTQRYNEKLFF
TRBV7-8	TRBD2	many	TRBJ2-5	TGTGCCAGCAGCCCCCAGGTCCTGGGAGGGCAAGAGACCCAGTACTTC	CASSPQVLGGQETQYF
TRBV5-1	.	many	TRBJ2-1	TGCGCCAGCAGCTTGGATGCCCTGAACAATGAGCAGTTCTTC	CASSLDALNNEQFF
TRBV2	TRBD1	.	TRBJ1-4	TGTGCCAGCAGAAGACAGGGATCAACTAATGAAAAACTGTTTTTT	CASRRQGSTNEKLFF
TRBV14	TRBD1	.	TRBJ2-7	TGTGCCAGCAGCCAAGTGCGACAGGGGTCAACCCCCTACGAGCAGTACTTC	CASSQVRQGSTPYEQYF